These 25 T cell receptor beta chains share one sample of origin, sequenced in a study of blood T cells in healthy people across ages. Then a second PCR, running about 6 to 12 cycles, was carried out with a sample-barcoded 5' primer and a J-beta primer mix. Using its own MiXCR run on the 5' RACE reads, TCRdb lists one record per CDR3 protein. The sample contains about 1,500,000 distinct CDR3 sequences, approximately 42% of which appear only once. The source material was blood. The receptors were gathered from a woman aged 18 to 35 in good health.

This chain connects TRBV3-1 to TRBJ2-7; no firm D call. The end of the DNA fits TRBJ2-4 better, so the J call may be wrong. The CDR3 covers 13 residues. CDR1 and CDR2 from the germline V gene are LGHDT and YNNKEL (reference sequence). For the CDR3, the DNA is TGTGCCAGCAGCCTCCAAACAAAAAACATTCAGTACTTC. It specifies CASSLQTKNIQYF.

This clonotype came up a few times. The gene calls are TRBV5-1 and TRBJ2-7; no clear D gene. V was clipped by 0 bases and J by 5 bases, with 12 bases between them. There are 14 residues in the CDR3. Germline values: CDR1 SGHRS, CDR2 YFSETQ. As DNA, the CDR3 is TGCGCCAGCAGCTTGGTTATGATCCTACACGAGCAGTACTTC. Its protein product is CASSLVMILHEQYF.

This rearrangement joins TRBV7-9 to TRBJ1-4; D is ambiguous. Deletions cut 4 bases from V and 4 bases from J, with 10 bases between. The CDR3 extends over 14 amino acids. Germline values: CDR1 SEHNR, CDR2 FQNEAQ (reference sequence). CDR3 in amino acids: CASSWAQVNEKLFF. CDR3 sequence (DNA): TGTGCCAGCAGCTGGGCCCAGGTTAATGAAAAACTGTTTTTT.

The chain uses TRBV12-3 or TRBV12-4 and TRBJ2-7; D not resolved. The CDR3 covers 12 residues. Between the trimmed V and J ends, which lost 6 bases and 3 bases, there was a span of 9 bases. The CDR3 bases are TGTGCCAGCAGCACGGACCTCTACGAGCAGTACTTC. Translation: CASSTDLYEQYF.

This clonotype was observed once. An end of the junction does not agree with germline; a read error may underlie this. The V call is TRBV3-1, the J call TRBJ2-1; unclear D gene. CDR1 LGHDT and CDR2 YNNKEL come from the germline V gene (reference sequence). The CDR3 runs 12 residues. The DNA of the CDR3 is TGTGCCAGCAGCCAAGCGCACAATGAGCGGTTCTTC. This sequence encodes CASSQAHNERFF.

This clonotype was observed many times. This CDR3 reads CATSRDPSSYNEQFF. The CDR3 nucleotides read TGTGCCACCAGCAGAGACCCCAGCTCCTACAATGAGCAGTTCTTC. The chain couples TRBV15 to TRBJ2-1; D not certain. V dropped 0 bases and J dropped 0 bases, with 6 bases sitting between them. From germline, CDR1 is LNHNV and CDR2 YYDKDF (reference sequence). There are 15 residues in the CDR3.

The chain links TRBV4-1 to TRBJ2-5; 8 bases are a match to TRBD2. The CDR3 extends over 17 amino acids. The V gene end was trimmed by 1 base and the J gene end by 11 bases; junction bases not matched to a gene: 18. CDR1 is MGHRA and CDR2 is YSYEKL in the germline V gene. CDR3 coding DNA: TGCGCCAGCAGCCAAGGGCTTTTGCGGGGGGTCTTTAATGAGCAGTACTTC. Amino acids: CASSQGLLRGVFNEQYF.

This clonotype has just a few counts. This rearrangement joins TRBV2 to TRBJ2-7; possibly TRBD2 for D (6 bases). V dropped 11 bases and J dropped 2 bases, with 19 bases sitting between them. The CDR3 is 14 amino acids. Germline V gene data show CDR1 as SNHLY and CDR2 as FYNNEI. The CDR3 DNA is TGTGCCGTCGGACTGACGGAGGGGACCTACGAGCAGTACTTC. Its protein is CAVGLTEGTYEQYF.

CDR3 DNA sequence: TGTGCCAGCAGTCAAACCGGGACTAGCCTATACAATGAGCAGTTCTTC. Translated: CASSQTGTSLYNEQFF. The V gene is TRBV11-2, the J gene TRBJ2-1, with TRBD2 matching over 9 bases. Germline trimming cut 6 bases from V and 4 bases from J; bases unmatched to any gene: 10. Germline-derived CDR1 and CDR2 are SGHAT and FQNNGV. The CDR3 is 16 amino acids.

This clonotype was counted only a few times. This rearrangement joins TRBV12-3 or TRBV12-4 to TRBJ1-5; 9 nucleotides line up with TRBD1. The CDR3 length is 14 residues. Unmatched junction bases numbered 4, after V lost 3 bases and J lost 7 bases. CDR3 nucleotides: TGTGCCAGCAGTTTGCCGGACAGGGGACAGCCCCAGCATTTT. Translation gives CASSLPDRGQPQHF.

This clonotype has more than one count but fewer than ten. The CDR3 DNA reads TGTGCCAGCAGCCTTTCTAGGTTAGAGACCCAGTACTTC. Protein product: CASSLSRLETQYF. The chain uses TRBV7-2 and TRBJ2-7; D is ambiguous. The DNA end lines up better with TRBJ2-5; the J call may be wrong. The CDR3 runs 13 residues. The germline gives CDR1 SGHTA, CDR2 FQGNSA.

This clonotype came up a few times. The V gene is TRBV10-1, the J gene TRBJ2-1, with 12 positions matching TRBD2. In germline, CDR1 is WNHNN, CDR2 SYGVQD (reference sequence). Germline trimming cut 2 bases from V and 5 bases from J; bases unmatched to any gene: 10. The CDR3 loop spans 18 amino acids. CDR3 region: CASSERLAGGPSDNEQFF. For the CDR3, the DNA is TGCGCCAGCAGTGAGCGGCTAGCGGGAGGGCCCTCGGACAATGAGCAGTTCTTC.

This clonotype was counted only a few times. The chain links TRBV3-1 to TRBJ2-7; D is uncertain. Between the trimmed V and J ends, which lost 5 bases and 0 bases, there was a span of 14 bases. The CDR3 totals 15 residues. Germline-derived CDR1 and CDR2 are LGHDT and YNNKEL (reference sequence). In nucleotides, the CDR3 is TGTGCCAGCAGCTCAGGATTCTTGAACTCCTACGAGCAGTACTTC. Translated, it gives CASSSGFLNSYEQYF.

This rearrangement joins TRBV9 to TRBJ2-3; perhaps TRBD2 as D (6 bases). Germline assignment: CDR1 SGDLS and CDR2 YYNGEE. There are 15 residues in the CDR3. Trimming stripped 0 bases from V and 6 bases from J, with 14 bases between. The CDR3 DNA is TGTGCCAGCAGCGTAGATCCAGGGAGGTTGGATACGCAGTATTTT. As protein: CASSVDPGRLDTQYF.

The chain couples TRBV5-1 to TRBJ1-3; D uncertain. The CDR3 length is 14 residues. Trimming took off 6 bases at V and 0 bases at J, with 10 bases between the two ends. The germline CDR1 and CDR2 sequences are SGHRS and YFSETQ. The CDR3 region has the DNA TGCGCCAGCAAATTACAGAGCTCTGGAAACACCATATATTTT. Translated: CASKLQSSGNTIYF.

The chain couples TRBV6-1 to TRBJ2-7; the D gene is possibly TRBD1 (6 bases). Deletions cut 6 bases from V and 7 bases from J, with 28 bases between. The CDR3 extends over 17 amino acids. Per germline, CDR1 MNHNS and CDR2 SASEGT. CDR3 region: CASRKNILREWDNEQYF. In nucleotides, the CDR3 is TGTGCCAGCAGGAAAAATATACTGAGGGAGTGGGACAATGAGCAGTACTTC.

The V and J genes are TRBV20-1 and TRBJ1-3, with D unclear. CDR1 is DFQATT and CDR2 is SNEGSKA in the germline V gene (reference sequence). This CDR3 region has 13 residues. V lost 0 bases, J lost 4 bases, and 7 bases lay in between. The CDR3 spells CSARDLRGNTIYF. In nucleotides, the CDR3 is TGCAGTGCTAGAGACCTCAGGGGAAACACCATATATTTT.

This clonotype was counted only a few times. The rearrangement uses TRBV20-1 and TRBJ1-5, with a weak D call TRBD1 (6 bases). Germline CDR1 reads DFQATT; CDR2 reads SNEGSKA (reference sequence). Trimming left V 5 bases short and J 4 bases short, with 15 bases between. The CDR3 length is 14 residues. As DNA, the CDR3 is TGCAGTGCTGCACAGGGAAACGGGAATCAGCCCCAGCATTTT. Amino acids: CSAAQGNGNQPQHF.

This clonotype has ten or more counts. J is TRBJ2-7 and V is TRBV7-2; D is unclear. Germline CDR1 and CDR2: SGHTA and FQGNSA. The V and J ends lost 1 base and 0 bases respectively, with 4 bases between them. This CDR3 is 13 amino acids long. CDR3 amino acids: CASSLGVSYEQYF. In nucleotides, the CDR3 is TGTGCCAGCAGCTTAGGGGTCTCCTACGAGCAGTACTTC.

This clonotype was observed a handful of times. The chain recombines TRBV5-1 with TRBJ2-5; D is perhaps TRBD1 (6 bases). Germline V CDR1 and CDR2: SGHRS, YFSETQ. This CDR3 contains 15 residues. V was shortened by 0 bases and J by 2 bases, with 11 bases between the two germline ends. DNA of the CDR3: TGCGCCAGCAGCTTGGAGAGGGGACAACAAGAGACCCAGTACTTC. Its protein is CASSLERGQQETQYF.

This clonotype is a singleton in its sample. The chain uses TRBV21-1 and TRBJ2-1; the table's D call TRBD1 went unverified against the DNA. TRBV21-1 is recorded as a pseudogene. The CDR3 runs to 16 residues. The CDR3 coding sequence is TGTGCCAGCAGCAGAGAGGGAAGGGGGTGTGGCAATGAGCAGTTCTTC. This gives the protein CASSREGRGCGNEQFF.

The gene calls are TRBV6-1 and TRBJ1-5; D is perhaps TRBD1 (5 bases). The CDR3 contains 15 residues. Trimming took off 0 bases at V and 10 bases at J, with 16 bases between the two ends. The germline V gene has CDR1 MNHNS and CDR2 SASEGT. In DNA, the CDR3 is TGTGCCAGCAGTGAAGCGGGGGGGACCCTTCTTCCCCAGCATTTT. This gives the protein CASSEAGGTLLPQHF.

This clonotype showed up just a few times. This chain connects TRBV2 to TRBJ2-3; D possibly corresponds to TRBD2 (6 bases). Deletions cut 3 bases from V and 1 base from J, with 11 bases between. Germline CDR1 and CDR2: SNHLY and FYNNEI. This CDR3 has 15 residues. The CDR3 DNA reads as TGTGCCAGCAGTGAGTTGGGGACTGGCACAGATACGCAGTATTTT. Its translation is CASSELGTGTDTQYF.

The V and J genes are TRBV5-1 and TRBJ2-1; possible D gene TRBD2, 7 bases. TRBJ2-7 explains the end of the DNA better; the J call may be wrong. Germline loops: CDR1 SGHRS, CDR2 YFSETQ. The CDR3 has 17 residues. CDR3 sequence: CASSFTMRGGSYNEQYF. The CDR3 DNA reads TGCGCCAGCAGCTTCACAATGAGGGGGGGCTCCTACAATGAGCAGTACTTC.

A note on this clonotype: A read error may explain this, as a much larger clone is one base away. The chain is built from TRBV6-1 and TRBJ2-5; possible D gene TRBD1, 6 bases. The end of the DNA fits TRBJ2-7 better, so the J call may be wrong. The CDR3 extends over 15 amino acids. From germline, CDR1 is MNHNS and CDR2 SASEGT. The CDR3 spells CAGSEILLAGAEQYF. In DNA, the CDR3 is TGTGCCGGCAGTGAGATATTATTGGCAGGGGCCGAGCAGTACTTC.